The rows below give T cell receptor beta chains drawn from one sample of a study of blood T cell repertoires in COVID-19. The repertoire was sequenced with immunoSEQ multiplex PCR; TCRdb's copy has only in-frame clones and lacks some. The sample lists a few hundred thousand clones, approximately 90% occurring once. Sample: PBMCs or T cells enriched from blood (not recorded which). These receptors were obtained from a human donor in a cohort exposed to, infected with or recovered from COVID-19 (not recorded which). The donor label of this sample is uncertain. CDR3s include the opening cysteine and the closing phenylalanine or tryptophan. The D gene is left open where the match is weak. Not all rows give a size; the values are once, few, many and, for expanded clones, a class.

J gene,clone size,V gene,D gene,CDR3 DNA,CDR3 protein
TRBJ2-2,-,TRBV5-4,-,TGTGCCAGCAGCCCCCGCCTTAGTGCGAACACCGGGGAGCTGTTTTTT,CASSPRLSANTGELFF
TRBJ2-1,-,TRBV9,TRBD2,TGTGCCAGCAGCACCGGGACTAGCGTTGTTAATGAGCAGTTCTTC,CASSTGTSVVNEQFF
TRBJ1-6,-,TRBV10-1,-,TGCGCCAGCAGGGCAGGGCTGAATTCACCCCTCCACTTT,CASRAGLNSPLHF
TRBJ1-4,-,TRBV19,TRBD1,TGTGCCAGTGGACCCGGGACAGGGGTCGAAAAACTGTTTTTT,CASGPGTGVEKLFF
TRBJ1-6,once,TRBV13,TRBD1,TGTGCCAGCAGCTTTTCCCTGGGACAGGGAAATTCACCCCTCCACTTT,CASSFSLGQGNSPLHF
TRBJ1-1,-,TRBV5-1,TRBD1,TGCGCCAGCAGCCCCGGACAGGGCACTGAAGCTTTCTTT,CASSPGQGTEAFF
TRBJ1-2,-,TRBV7-2,-,TGTGCCAGCAGCTCGGGGGGTCCCACAAACTATGGCTACACCTTC,CASSSGGPTNYGYTF
TRBJ1-2,-,TRBV2,-,TGTGCCAGCAGCCCTGGGGGGAGGTATGGCTACACCTTC,CASSPGGRYGYTF
TRBJ1-2,-,TRBV6-5,-,TGTGCCAGCAAGCTACAGGTAACGGAATGGAATGGCTACACCTTC,CASKLQVTEWNGYTF
TRBJ2-3,-,TRBV2,TRBD2,TGTGCCAGCAGTGAAGGGCTAGCGGGGGGGCCTCGCACAGATACGCAGTATTTT,CASSEGLAGGPRTDTQYF
TRBJ1-2,-,TRBV30,-,TGTGCCTGGAGTAAGGAGGAAAGAAATGGCTACACCTTC,CAWSKEERNGYTF
TRBJ2-7,-,TRBV18,-,TGTGCCAGCTCACCTCTTCCGACAAAGAGCTCCTACGAGCAGTACTTC,CASSPLPTKSSYEQYF
TRBJ1-4,-,TRBV18,TRBD1,TGTGCCAGCTCACTACCGGGACAGGGGGGTGAAAAACTGTTTTTT,CASSLPGQGGEKLFF
TRBJ2-2,-,TRBV7-2,-,TGTGCCAGCAGCTTAAGGAAGACTACCGGGGAGCTGTTTTTT,CASSLRKTTGELFF
TRBJ1-4,-,TRBV7-9,-,TGTGCCAGCAGCTCAGGACAGAGTGAAAAACTGTTTTTT,CASSSGQSEKLFF
TRBJ1-1,-,TRBV23-1,TRBD1,TGCGCCAGCAGTCAATGGGGGACAGCTATGAACACTGAAGCTTTCTTT,CASSQWGTAMNTEAFF
TRBJ2-1,-,TRBV6-1,TRBD2,TGTGCCAGCAGTGAATCGGGGGGGCTCCATGAGCAGTTCTTC,CASSESGGLHEQFF
TRBJ1-5,-,TRBV27,-,TGTGCCAGCAGTTTATCGGGCAGGGTCAATCAGCCCCAGCATTTT,CASSLSGRVNQPQHF
TRBJ1-1,-,TRBV11-2,-,TGTGCCAGCAGCCTTTCCGAGGAAGCTTTCTTT,CASSLSEEAFF
TRBJ1-2,-,TRBV6-5,-,TGTGCCAGCAGCCCGACTTGGTTGGAAAATGGCTACACCTTC,CASSPTWLENGYTF
TRBJ2-7,-,TRBV5-4,-,TGTGCCAGCAGCTTGGAGGACAGGCAGTACTTC,CASSLEDRQYF
TRBJ1-1,-,TRBV4-1,-,TGCGCCAGCAGCCTATCCTGGGGCGTAGAGACTGAAGCTTTCTTT,CASSLSWGVETEAFF
TRBJ2-7,few,TRBV21-1,-,TGTGCCAGCAGCACGGAGACCCCCCACGAGCAGTACTTC,CASSTETPHEQYF
TRBJ2-1,-,TRBV6-5,TRBD2,TGTGCCAGCAGTTCACAAGGACTAGACTACAATGAGCAGTTCTTC,CASSSQGLDYNEQFF
TRBJ2-7,-,TRBV2,-,TGTGCCAGCAGTGAAGAGCGGGTCAGCTCCTACGAGCAGTACTTC,CASSEERVSSYEQYF
TRBJ1-1,-,TRBV7-2,-,TGTGCCAGCAGACTTATTTGGAACACTGAAGCTTTCTTT,CASRLIWNTEAFF
TRBJ1-1,-,TRBV29-1,TRBD1,TGCAGCGTTGACCCGGGACAGGGGGTAGGGTACACTGAAGCTTTCTTT,CSVDPGQGVGYTEAFF
TRBJ1-2,once,TRBV6-5,TRBD1,TGTGCCAGCAGGACAGGGAGCTATGGCTACACCTTC,CASRTGSYGYTF
TRBJ2-3,-,TRBV4-1,TRBD2,TGCGCCAGCAGCCAAGATCCTAGCGGGTACACAGATACGCAGTATTTT,CASSQDPSGYTDTQYF
TRBJ2-2,-,TRBV7-2,TRBD2,TGTGCCAGCAGCAGGAGCGCGAGCGGGGGGACCTTCACCGGGGAGCTGTTTTTT,CASSRSASGGTFTGELFF
TRBJ2-7,-,TRBV2,-,TGTGCCAGCAGTGAATTTACGAGGGCCGAGCAGTACTTC,CASSEFTRAEQYF
TRBJ2-7,-,TRBV7-2,-,TGTGCCAGCAGCAATCAGTGGGAGGACGAGCAGTACTTC,CASSNQWEDEQYF
TRBJ1-2,-,TRBV19,TRBD1,TGTGCCTCCGGGACAGGGTCGGGCTACACCTTC,CASGTGSGYTF
TRBJ1-1,-,TRBV21-1,-,TGTGCCAGCAGCAAAGCGCCTTTTGGAAACAGTATGAACACTGAAGCTTTCTTT,CASSKAPFGNSMNTEAFF
TRBJ2-1,-,TRBV4-1,-,TGCGCCAGCAGCCAACTCAATGAGCAGTTCTTC,CASSQLNEQFF
TRBJ2-3,once,TRBV20-1,-,TGCAGTGCTAGTCAGGGTGGCGGGGATCGGGGAAATACGCAGTATTTT,CSASQGGGDRGNTQYF
TRBJ2-7,-,TRBV7-2,TRBD1,TGTGCCAGCAGCCCCCAGGGGGCCTTTTCCTCCTACGAGCAGTACTTC,CASSPQGAFSSYEQYF
TRBJ2-2,-,TRBV19,TRBD1,TGTGCCAGTAGTCCAGGACAGGGAGGCTCCGGGGAGCTGTTTTTT,CASSPGQGGSGELFF
TRBJ1-1,-,TRBV19,TRBD1,TGTGCCAGTAGTTTGGGACAGGGTGGGGGGAACACTGAAGCTTTCTTT,CASSLGQGGGNTEAFF
TRBJ1-1,-,TRBV13,-,TGTGCCAGCAGCTTGAGGGGGGGTACTGAAGCTTTCTTT,CASSLRGGTEAFF
TRBJ2-2,once,TRBV19,-,TGTGCCAGTAGAGAGACAGCGAACACCGGGGAGCTGTTTTTT,CASRETANTGELFF
TRBJ2-7,-,TRBV12-5,-,TGTGCTAGTGGTCCCCCCGTGGCCGAGCAGTACTTC,CASGPPVAEQYF
TRBJ1-1,-,TRBV10-3,-,TGTGCCATCAGGCCTTCCATCCGGGCCGGGGGGACTGAAGCTTTCTTT,CAIRPSIRAGGTEAFF
TRBJ1-4,-,TRBV2,-,TGTGCCAGCAGTAAAGGCAGGGGAACTAATGAAAAACTGTTTTTT,CASSKGRGTNEKLFF
TRBJ1-5,-,TRBV21-1,-,TGTGCCAGCAGCTCCCGCGACTGGCAGACGGGGGATTACCAGCCCCAGCATTTT,CASSSRDWQTGDYQPQHF
TRBJ1-2,-,TRBV19,TRBD1,TGTGCCAGTCAGGGACAGAACTTCTATGGCTACACCTTC,CASQGQNFYGYTF
TRBJ2-1,-,TRBV19,TRBD2,TGTGCCAGTAGTAGTAGCGGGGGGGGATACAATGAGCAGTTCTTC,CASSSSGGGYNEQFF
TRBJ2-7,once,TRBV6-5,-,TGTGCCAGCAGTTCCCCGGTGACTTACGAGCAGTACTTC,CASSSPVTYEQYF
TRBJ1-4,-,TRBV7-2,TRBD1,TGTGCCAGCAGCTTAACCCCGGGACAGCTCTCCGAATCGGGTGAAAAACTGTTTTTT,CASSLTPGQLSESGEKLFF
TRBJ2-3,-,TRBV4-2,TRBD2,TGTGCCAGCAGCCAAGAAAGCGGGGGTTACACAGATACGCAGTATTTT,CASSQESGGYTDTQYF
TRBJ2-3,-,TRBV11-2,TRBD1,TGTGCCAGCAGCTTAGTTGGGACAGGCACAGATACGCAGTATTTT,CASSLVGTGTDTQYF
TRBJ1-3,-,TRBV9,TRBD1,TGTGCCAGCAGCGTGGGACAGGGGAACAGTCACAGCTCTGGAAACACCATATATTTT,CASSVGQGNSHSSGNTIYF
TRBJ1-1,-,TRBV6-5,TRBD1,TGTGCCAGCAGTATAACCGGGACAGGGGATCCTGAAGCTTTCTTT,CASSITGTGDPEAFF
TRBJ1-1,-,TRBV7-2,TRBD1,TGTGCCAGCAGCTTGACACAGGGGTACGTCGACACTGAAGCTTTCTTT,CASSLTQGYVDTEAFF
TRBJ2-5,-,TRBV5-4,TRBD1,TGTGCCAGCAGCTCGGGACAGGAATATGTGGGAGAGACCCAGTACTTC,CASSSGQEYVGETQYF
TRBJ1-1,-,TRBV7-8,-,TGTGCCAGCAGTCAGGGATACGAGACTGAAGCTTTCTTT,CASSQGYETEAFF
TRBJ2-7,-,TRBV4-1,TRBD2,TGCGCCAGCAGCCGCAGACTAGCGGGGGCCCGCGCCTACGAGCAGTACTTC,CASSRRLAGARAYEQYF
TRBJ2-7,-,TRBV30,TRBD2,TGTGCCCACGAGAGCGGGACTAGCCGGAATTACCAGTACTTC,CAHESGTSRNYQYF
TRBJ1-6,-,TRBV19,-,TGTGCCAGTAGTGCCCAGAGGGTTGGATCACCCCTCCACTTT,CASSAQRVGSPLHF
TRBJ2-7,-,TRBV5-1,TRBD2,TGCGCCAGCAGCTTGGGACTAGCGGGGTCAGCCTACGAGCAGTACTTC,CASSLGLAGSAYEQYF